This entry features one T cell receptor (beta chain) sequence. The junction departs from germline at one end; a sequencing error may be responsible. Clones were sequenced by immunoSEQ multiplex PCR, and TCRdb holds only the in-frame ones, with some missing. The sample has roughly 76,000 clones, 80% to 90% seen once. The data belong to a study of technical replicates of blood from a handful of donors. The length of the CDR3 is 11 residues. Per germline, CDR1 SNHLY and CDR2 FYNNEI. The rearrangement uses TRBV2 and TRBJ1-1, with TRBD1 matching over 10 bases. The TCR comes from a human donor in good health. Some clones in this sample may be carry-over from other donors' samples. The specimen sequenced was PBMCs. CDR3 coding DNA: TGTGCCAGCAGTGAAGGGGGACAGGGGCCCTTT. Residues: CASSEGGQGPF.